A single T cell receptor (beta chain) is shown here with its context. TCRdb called the RT-PCR reads again in MiXCR, with one record for every CDR3 protein. The top ten hold approximately 10% of the sample, which has about 570,000 distinct CDR3 sequences, about 11% seen once. The sample is drawn from a study of response to subunit inactivated influenza vaccine. These data were likewise used in another study, on T cells expressing NK-cell markers. As reported in that work: Synthesis of TCR beta cDNA relied on 5'RACE template switching carrying UMIs. Restriction of sorting to alpha-beta TCR T cells was accomplished in several experiments using an anti-gamma-delta TCR antibody.

The specimen was PBMCs from blood, collected on the day of vaccination. The sequence was collected from a man aged 50 or older who received an inactivated influenza vaccine.

The CDR3 reads CASSLVVGREASYEQYF. CDR3 DNA sequence: TGTGCCAGCAGCTTAGTTGTTGGGCGGGAGGCGAGCTACGAGCAGTACTTC. This chain uses TRBV7-6 with TRBJ2-7; 8 nucleotides agree with TRBD2. J gave up 3 bases and V 1 base, and 11 bases lay outside the gene matches. CDR1 SGHVS and CDR2 FNYEAQ come from the germline V gene. The CDR3 is 17 residues long. The complete variable domain, with remaining parts taken from reference TRBV7-6 and TRBJ2-7, reads GAGVSQSPRYKVTKRGQDVALRCDPISGHVSLYWYRQALGQGPEFLTYFNYEAQQDKSGLPNDRFSAERPEGSISTLTIQRTEQRDSAMYRCASSLVVGREASYEQYFGPGTRLTVT.